This T cell receptor (beta chain) was obtained from a study of blood T cell repertoires in COVID-19. The overall study: There were acute and convalescent COVID-19 samples, and they came from the United States, Italy and Spain.

Trimming took 4 bases from V and 2 from J; bases not matched to a gene: 7. Germline V lookup: CDR1 SEHNR, CDR2 FQNEAQ (reference sequence). This CDR3 has 15 residues. Sequenced by immunoSEQ multiplex PCR; TCRdb stores in-frame clones only, minus some. The sample lists about 200,000 clones; about 90% were seen once. The chain has TRBV7-9 and TRBJ2-7; the match to TRBD1 covers 8 bases. The clonotype originates from a man between 40 and 49 years old with active or convalescent COVID-19. The sample consisted of peripheral blood. For the CDR3, the DNA is TGTGCCAGCAGCTCGACAGGGGAGACCCCCTACGAGCAGTACTTC. Encoded protein: CASSSTGETPYEQYF.